Listed below are T cell receptor beta chains from one sample, sequenced in a study of blood T cells in healthy people across ages. TCRdb ran MiXCR on the 5' RACE reads and lists one entry per CDR3 protein. The sample carries roughly 1 million distinct CDR3 sequences, roughly a quarter recorded once. Separately, the same data were catalogued under a study of T cells of mothers and their children.

What was sequenced was blood. The origin of the receptors is a girl aged 2 to 9 in good health. Each CDR3 is given with its conserved first and last residue. Each record gives: D gene, clone size, CDR3 length, V gene, J gene, CDR3 DNA, CDR3 protein. The D gene is left open where the match is weak. Size tells how often a clone was seen (once, few, many) or the class of an expanded clone, and some rows leave it out.

>-|few|13|TRBV4-2|TRBJ1-1
TGTGCCAGCAGCCAAGATCTAGGAGGGATCGCTTTCTTT
CASSQDLGGIAFF
>TRBD2|-|16|TRBV11-2|TRBJ2-7
TGTGCCAGCAGCCAACTGGGGAGCGGGATCCACGACGAGCAGTACTTC
CASSQLGSGIHDEQYF
>TRBD1|-|15|TRBV6-5|TRBJ1-1
TGTGCCAGCAGTTCCCCGGGACAGGGGGTTACTGAAGCTTTCTTT
CASSSPGQGVTEAFF
>-|few|14|TRBV10-3|TRBJ1-5
TGTGCCATCAGGGACCGGGGGCCCGATCAGCCCCAGCATTTT
CAIRDRGPDQPQHF
>-|-|15|TRBV6-1|TRBJ2-7
TGTGCCAGCAGTGAAGGCGGGCCCCCTCCTTACGAGCAGTACTTC
CASSEGGPPPYEQYF
>-|few|16|TRBV5-1|TRBJ2-5
TGCGCCAGCAGCTTGGCCGGGGGCGCGAACCAAGAGACCCAGTACTTC
CASSLAGGANQETQYF
>-|few|16|TRBV3-1|TRBJ2-7
TGTGCCAGCAGCCAAGATAGCAGGAGACAAGCCTACGAGCAGTACTTC
CASSQDSRRQAYEQYF
>-|few|14|TRBV20-1|TRBJ2-7
TGCAGTGCGATCAGCTCCGAGCCCCCCTACGAGCAGTACTTC
CSAISSEPPYEQYF
>-|-|13|TRBV29-1|TRBJ1-4
TGCAGCGTTGTCGTCGGAGGGAATGAAAAACTGTTTTTT
CSVVVGGNEKLFF
>TRBD2|few|15|TRBV2|TRBJ2-7
TGTGCCAGCAGTGAAGGGACTAGCTTAGTTTACGAGCAGTACTTC
CASSEGTSLVYEQYF
>-|few|11|TRBV24-1|TRBJ2-7
TGTGCCACCAGTGAGGGGGCCGAGCAGTACTTC
CATSEGAEQYF
>-|few|15|TRBV20-1|TRBJ2-7
TGCAGTGCTAGCAGTGGGGGGCGGAGAACCTACGAGCAGTACTTC
CSASSGGRRTYEQYF
>-|-|16|TRBV6-5|TRBJ2-1
TGTGCCAGCAGTTACCGCCCCAGGGAGGCCTACAATGAGCAGTTCTTC
CASSYRPREAYNEQFF
>TRBD1|few|16|TRBV5-1|TRBJ2-1
TGCGCCAGCAGCTTGGCCAGGAACAGGGGGCCAAATGAGCAGTTCTTC
CASSLARNRGPNEQFF
>-|once|16|TRBV12-5|TRBJ1-1
TGTGCTAGTCCACTTGGGGGGAGACACCCGAACACTGAAGCTTTCTTT
CASPLGGRHPNTEAFF
>TRBD1|few|16|TRBV3-1|TRBJ2-4
TGTGCCAGCAGCCATGGCCTGGGGGGACAGGGAAACATTCAGTACTTC
CASSHGLGGQGNIQYF